A selection of T cell receptor beta chains follows, all from one sample in a study of OX40 agonist ivuxolimab in advanced cancers. The assay was immunoSEQ multiplex PCR, and TCRdb's table has in-frame clones only and misses some. The sample carries around 67,000 clones, roughly 80% recorded once. The specimen comprised CD4+ or CD8+ T cells sorted from blood, sampled in a trial of the OX40 agonist ivuxolimab. All receptors derive from an adult with an advanced solid tumor such as melanoma, head and neck, liver or kidney cancer. CDR3s include the opening cysteine and the closing phenylalanine or tryptophan. A D gene is named only where the DNA matches it firmly. Expanded clones get a size class; other rows say once, few or many, or leave the size out.

d_call	clone_size	j_call	v_call	cdr3_aa	cdr3_nt
-	-	TRBJ1-5	TRBV27	CASSLLGINQPQHF	TGTGCCAGCAGTTTGTTAGGGATCAATCAGCCCCAGCATTTT
-	-	TRBJ2-1	TRBV14	CASSLYRGDGDEQFF	TGTGCCAGCAGCCTTTACAGAGGAGACGGGGATGAGCAGTTCTTC
-	-	TRBJ2-4	TRBV12-5	CASGGQGSIQYF	TGTGCTAGTGGCGGTCAGGGAAGCATTCAGTACTTC
TRBD1	once	TRBJ1-1	TRBV5-1	CASSLAGTGEAFF	TGCGCCAGCAGCTTGGCTGGGACAGGTGAAGCTTTCTTT
-	few	TRBJ1-6	TRBV30	CAWTSDSNYNSPLHF	TGTGCCTGGACTTCCGACAGCAATTATAATTCACCCCTCCACTTT
TRBD1	-	TRBJ2-7	TRBV5-8	CASSLGRGTAYEQYF	TGTGCCAGCAGCTTGGGCCGTGGGACAGCCTACGAGCAGTACTTC
-	-	TRBJ2-1	TRBV7-3	CASSLQREDEQFF	TGTGCCAGCAGCTTACAGAGGGAAGATGAGCAGTTCTTC
TRBD1	-	TRBJ2-7	TRBV27	CASSKQGRPYEQYF	TGTGCCAGCAGTAAACAGGGGCGGCCCTACGAGCAGTACTTC
-	-	TRBJ1-6	TRBV11-1	CASSLRSGGSSYNSPLHF	TGTGCCAGCAGCTTAAGGTCTGGCGGGAGCTCCTATAATTCACCCCTCCACTTT
-	few	TRBJ1-5	TRBV2	CASSERGQPQHF	TGTGCCAGCAGTGAACGGGGTCAGCCCCAGCATTTT
-	-	TRBJ1-1	TRBV2	CATNQDAAGDTEAFF	TGTGCCACTAACCAAGACGCAGCGGGGGACACTGAAGCTTTCTTT
TRBD2	-	TRBJ2-3	TRBV2	CASRSGSGGTDTQYF	TGTGCCAGCAGAAGTGGTAGCGGGGGCACAGATACGCAGTATTTT
TRBD1	-	TRBJ1-6	TRBV5-1	CASSLAPAGGADNSPLHF	TGCGCCAGCAGCTTGGCCCCGGCAGGGGGCGCGGATAATTCACCCCTCCACTTT
-	-	TRBJ1-4	TRBV4-3	CASSQDYEKLFF	TGCGCCAGCAGCCAAGATTACGAAAAACTGTTTTTT
-	-	TRBJ1-6	TRBV7-9	CASSAAAPGGNSPLHF	TGTGCCAGCAGCGCAGCCGCACCGGGGGGGAATTCACCCCTCCACTTT
-	-	TRBJ1-1	TRBV4-2	CASSQGGGKNTEAFF	TGTGCCAGCAGCCAAGGGGGGGGGAAGAACACTGAAGCTTTCTTT
-	-	TRBJ1-1	TRBV19	CASSIVGSTEAFF	TGTGCCAGTAGTATTGTGGGTAGCACTGAAGCTTTCTTT
-	-	TRBJ2-7	TRBV25-1	CASSDIKVGAEISYEQYF	TGTGCCAGCAGTGATATAAAAGTTGGGGCAGAGATTTCCTACGAGCAGTACTTC
TRBD1	many	TRBJ2-2	TRBV25-1	CASTNGDRGRTGELFF	TGTGCCAGCACCAATGGGGACAGGGGAAGGACCGGGGAGCTGTTTTTT
-	-	TRBJ2-1	TRBV7-2	CASKLGRPYNEQFF	TGTGCCAGCAAACTCGGGAGACCCTACAATGAGCAGTTCTTC
-	few	TRBJ2-7	TRBV7-6	CASSLVIGEQYF	TGTGCCAGCAGCTTAGTCATTGGTGAGCAGTACTTC
TRBD1	-	TRBJ1-6	TRBV9	CASSATGDNSPLHF	TGTGCCAGCAGCGCGACAGGGGATAATTCACCCCTCCACTTT
-	-	TRBJ2-2	TRBV7-9	CASRLRQGRDTGELFF	TGTGCCAGCAGACTAAGACAGGGGAGGGACACCGGGGAGCTGTTTTTT
-	-	TRBJ1-5	TRBV19	CATADSYSNQPQHF	TGTGCCACCGCCGACAGCTATAGCAATCAGCCCCAGCATTTT
-	once	TRBJ2-2	TRBV4-1	CASSQGRWSNTGELFF	TGCGCCAGCAGCCAAGGACGGTGGTCGAACACCGGGGAGCTGTTTTTT
-	-	TRBJ2-7	TRBV12-5	CASGPPDRPYEQYF	TGTGCTAGTGGTCCGCCCGACAGGCCCTACGAGCAGTACTTC
TRBD1	-	TRBJ2-3	TRBV6-1	CASSGLTGEITDTQYF	TGTGCCAGCAGTGGCCTGACAGGGGAGATCACAGATACGCAGTATTTT
TRBD1	-	TRBJ1-3	TRBV27	CASSLQGGAAGNTIYF	TGTGCCAGCAGTTTACAAGGGGGCGCGGCTGGAAACACCATATATTTT
-	-	TRBJ1-2	TRBV19	CASSTQWGEIGYGYTF	TGTGCCAGTAGTACCCAATGGGGAGAGATTGGCTATGGCTACACCTTC
-	-	TRBJ1-1	TRBV7-2	CASSWDGSGTEAFF	TGTGCCAGCAGCTGGGACGGATCGGGAACTGAAGCTTTCTTT
TRBD1	-	TRBJ1-2	TRBV6-1	CASSEEWTGVGYTF	TGTGCCAGCAGTGAAGAATGGACAGGGGTCGGCTACACCTTC
-	-	TRBJ2-4	TRBV7-9	CASSQWDLVAGNIQYF	TGTGCCAGCAGCCAATGGGACTTAGTAGCCGGAAACATTCAGTACTTC
-	-	TRBJ1-1	TRBV6-5	CASSYGGRTEAFF	TGTGCCAGCAGTTACGGGGGTAGGACTGAAGCTTTCTTT
-	-	TRBJ2-1	TRBV7-2	CASSLDPGEEQFF	TGTGCCAGCAGCTTAGACCCAGGGGAGGAGCAGTTCTTC
TRBD2	-	TRBJ2-1	TRBV5-1	CASSRTSGPYNEQFF	TGCGCCAGCAGCAGAACTAGCGGACCCTACAATGAGCAGTTCTTC
TRBD1	-	TRBJ1-2	TRBV29-1	CSVNYAGTANYGYTF	TGCAGCGTCAATTACGCCGGGACAGCTAACTATGGCTACACCTTC